This TCR beta chain was recovered during a study of cytomegalovirus exposure and HLA in healthy donors (dated by TCRdb to the late 2010s). Notes on the research overall: According to a later analysis, one platform produced both the roughly 130 validation repertoires and the approximately 660 repertoires of the first cohort. The study aimed to test whether cataloging public T cell receptors could reveal signatures of past pathogen exposure. Besides the first cohort of about 730 subjects, a separate validation cohort made up of over a hundred different subjects was used. To predict cytomegalovirus infection status, the study brought together high-throughput TCR immunosequencing, statistical association of individual TCRs with disease status, and machine learning.

The research as a whole found: The authors suggested that the approach could potentially be generalized to other disease states and immunological phenotypes. In a later analysis, TCRs clustered in the first cohort were found to also tend to co-occur in the roughly 120 validation repertoires, with approximately 94% of cluster scores above 0. The classifier was reported to diagnose cytomegalovirus status with high specificity and sensitivity in both the original and validation cohorts. While some public TCRs were present in many individuals, most TCR sequences turned up only very rarely across donors. A few of the identified cytomegalovirus-associated TCR beta chains were confirmed in vitro to be specific for cytomegalovirus antigens. In the study, 164 TCR beta chains were listed as associated with cytomegalovirus. All 110 or so repertoires were used to score co-occurrence in the validation cohort in a later analysis, because that analysis had no HLA typing for the cohort.

Separate from the roughly 700-subject first cohort, the validation cohort of some 130 subjects was the group to which the donors belonged. Libraries were prepared through the immunoSEQ multiplex PCR assay. As for how the authors treated the data: A statistical classification framework was built for diagnosing cytomegalovirus status from the catalog of TCR beta chain sequences. Imported from immuneACCESS, the table was reduced by TCRdb to in-frame sequences with V and J called. These copies leave out some clones; in studies compared against another copy, an unresolved V gene accounts for under half, and the cause of the remainder is not known. The V and J calls and clone size are taken from that table; D and trimming were inferred from the DNA. A total of approximately 59,000 clones appear in this sample, 80% to 95% of them only once. The top ten hold approximately 5% of the sample. With respect to this clone: This clone's antigen is unknown. It has no much larger one-base neighbor in the sample; base qualities were not kept.

The CDR3 measures 15 amino acids from cysteine to phenylalanine. Only the CDR3 DNA is retained, 45 bases long and in frame from the first base. Trimming removed 2 bases from V and 2 bases from J; the gene matches leave 7 bases unexplained. From a lookup of the germline V gene, CDR1 and CDR2 are SQVTM and ANQGSEA. Sequenced material: PBMCs. The sequence was collected from a man aged 18 to 30 in good health and CMV-seropositive. Rearrangement joined TRBV29-1 to TRBJ2-7, and 9 junction bases match TRBD2. The bases read TGCAGCGTTGAATTTCCTAGCGGGGCTACCTACGAGCAGTACTTC. This is translated as CSVEFPSGATYEQYF.